This passage covers 8 T cell receptor beta chains from one sample sequenced in a study of CD8+ T cells in alopecia areata (dated by TCRdb to about 2018). The library was made by the immunoSEQ multiplex PCR assay. For TCR sequencing, RNA was extracted from every sample and reverse transcribed into cDNA to serve as template. Entries here come from immuneACCESS through TCRdb and include only in-frame sequences with V and J called. Some clones fail to appear in such tables; in the studies checked, an unresolved V gene covers under half of the shortfall, and the cause of the remainder is unknown. This sample gives approximately 200,000 clones in total; over 45% of them show up just once. Clones ranked in the top ten supply about 5.5% of the sample. The sample's time point label, in plain terms: 20 to 30 weeks on oral tofacitinib. Per the publication, the treatment or condition label means: oral pan-JAK inhibitor, 5-10 mg twice daily.

This material consisted of CD4+ T cells sorted from blood, taken at week 24, from a patient treated with tofacitinib. The origin of the receptors is a human donor with alopecia areata.

The chain couples TRBV6-6 to TRBJ1-1; D is ambiguous. V shed 5 bases and J shed 3 bases, with 10 bases lying between them. The CDR3 loop spans 13 amino acids. CDR1 and CDR2 (germline): MNHNY, SVGAGI (reference sequence). CDR3 protein: CASSGEIYTEAFF. Here the CDR3 DNA reads TGTGCCAGCAGTGGAGAAATTTACACTGAAGCTTTCTTT.

The V call is TRBV18, the J call TRBJ2-7; 8 bases agree with TRBD1. The trim removed 5 bases at V and 5 bases at J, leaving 5 bases unmatched. Germline loops: CDR1 KGHSH, CDR2 LQKENI. The CDR3 covers 13 residues. CDR3 in amino acids: CASSWTGFHEQYF. The CDR3 coding sequence is TGTGCCAGCTCATGGACAGGGTTCCACGAGCAGTACTTC.

The chain couples TRBV6-5 to TRBJ2-1; TRBD2 matches 9 bases. Losses at the gene ends were 7 bases for V and 2 bases for J; bases not matched to a gene: 6. Germline V gene sequence: CDR1 MNHEY, CDR2 SVGAGI. This CDR3 contains 15 residues. This CDR3 reads CASKSLAGTYNEQFF. The CDR3 region has the DNA TGTGCCAGCAAGTCGCTAGCGGGGACCTACAATGAGCAGTTCTTC.

This clone was detected many times. V usage is TRBV7-2 and J usage is TRBJ2-1; D possibly corresponds to TRBD2 (6 bases). Germline V gene lookup returns CDR1 SGHTA and CDR2 FQGNSA. V was cut by 5 bases and J by 1 base, with 12 bases left in between. CDR3 size: 15 residues. The CDR3 spells CASSVSRGSYNEQFF. The DNA of the CDR3 is TGTGCCAGCAGCGTCTCGCGGGGTTCCTACAATGAGCAGTTCTTC.

This chain links TRBV9 with TRBJ2-7, with D tentatively TRBD1 (6 bases). This CDR3 spans 15 amino acids. Germline CDR1 reads SGDLS; CDR2 reads YYNGEE. The V gene lost 3 bases and the J gene lost 3 bases, with 16 bases spanning the gap. CDR3 nucleotides: TGTGCCAGCAGCGAGAGCCCAGGGGCCTTCTACGAGCAGTACTTC. Its protein is CASSESPGAFYEQYF. Full variable domain (remainder filled in from reference TRBV9 and TRBJ2-7): DSGVTQTPKHLITATGQRVTLRCSPRSGDLSVYWYQQSLDQGLQFLIQYYNGEERAKGNILERFSAQQFPDLHSELNLSSLELGDSALYFCASSESPGAFYEQYFGPGTRLTVT.

J is TRBJ1-4 and V is TRBV28; D remains unclear. V lost 6 bases to trimming and J lost 8 bases, with 13 bases between them. Per germline, CDR1 MDHEN and CDR2 SYDVKM. This CDR3 is built from 13 residues. The CDR3 sequence is CASRFLDGEKLFF. CDR3 bases: TGTGCCAGCAGATTTCTGGACGGCGAAAAACTGTTTTTT.

There are many counts of this clone. The chain recombines TRBV7-3 with TRBJ2-7; 7 nucleotides align to TRBD1. Germline CDR1 is SGHTA and CDR2 is FQGTGA. This CDR3 is built from 13 residues. The V and J ends lost 5 bases and 6 bases, in that order; junction bases with no gene match: 7. The CDR3 sequence is CASSRDRVGEQYF. Here the CDR3 DNA reads TGTGCCAGCAGCCGGGACAGAGTTGGCGAGCAGTACTTC.

This clone showed up just once. V is TRBV28 and J is TRBJ1-5; tentative D call: TRBD1 (5 bases). This CDR3 has 15 residues. The germline V and J ends were trimmed by 5 bases and 2 bases, with 13 bases remaining between them. Germline CDR1 and CDR2: MDHEN and SYDVKM. In DNA, the CDR3 is TGTGCCAGCAGTCCCAGACAGCTAGGCAATCAGCCCCAGCATTTT. Translated, it gives CASSPRQLGNQPQHF.